The rows below give T cell receptor beta chains drawn from one sample of a study of identical twins. TCRdb used MiXCR to reprocess the 5' RACE reads, holding one entry per CDR3 protein. The repertoire includes around 240,000 distinct CDR3 sequences, roughly 7% of them detected once, and more than 3% sits in the top ten. This sample was shared with a second study, whose subject was yellow fever vaccine responses in identical twins.

Sequenced material: memory (CD45RO+) T cells sorted from blood. The receptors shown here come from a woman aged 18-29 years in good health. The CDR3 runs from the conserved cysteine through the conserved F or W. Fields, in order: clone size, V gene, J gene, D gene, CDR3 DNA, CDR3 protein. The D gene is left open where the match is weak. Clone size appears in some rows only: once, few, many, or a class for an expanded clone.

many,TRBV5-1,TRBJ2-3,TRBD2,TGCGCCAGCAGCCCCAATCTAGCGGGAGTCTCATTTAGGACAGATACGCAGTATTTT,CASSPNLAGVSFRTDTQYF
few,TRBV6-1,TRBJ2-1,.,TGTGCCACCCAGGACCGGGCCAGGGGTGGCGTTCGGGCTGCGTTCTTC,CATQDRARGGVRAAFF
few,TRBV20-1,TRBJ2-1,.,TGCAGTGCCTACCGTGGGGGACCGTCCAACAATGAGCAGTTCTTC,CSAYRGGPSNNEQFF
many,TRBV29-1,TRBJ2-7,.,TGCAGCGTTGGGGCCCAGACCTACGAGCAGTACTTC,CSVGAQTYEQYF
many,TRBV11-2,TRBJ1-6,.,TGTGCCAGCAGCCGACCTCAACAGGGTGAGAGGTGGCCACTCCACTTT,CASSRPQQGERWPLHF
many,TRBV5-1,TRBJ2-5,.,TGCGCCAGCAGCACAGGCGGGGTAAACCAAGAGACCCAGTACTTC,CASSTGGVNQETQYF
.,TRBV7-9,TRBJ2-1,TRBD2,TGTGCCAGCAGCTCGGGACTAGCGGGGGGGTATAACAATGAGCAGTTCTTC,CASSSGLAGGYNNEQFF
many,TRBV7-2,TRBJ2-7,.,TGTGCCAGCAGCCGTATAGGGTCTAACTACGAGCAGTACTTC,CASSRIGSNYEQYF
many,TRBV20-1,TRBJ1-6,TRBD1,TGCAGTGCCCCAGGATTGACTGACAGGGTGGATTCACCCCTCCACTTT,CSAPGLTDRVDSPLHF
.,TRBV7-6,TRBJ2-2,.,TGTGCCAGCAGCTTAGGGGTCGGCCCGAACACCGGGGAGCTGTTTTTT,CASSLGVGPNTGELFF
many,TRBV5-1,TRBJ1-5,.,TGCGCCAGCAGCTTGGACGGGACCCTCAATCAGCCCCAGCATTTT,CASSLDGTLNQPQHF
few,TRBV19,TRBJ1-2,TRBD1,TGTGCCAGTAGTAACACAGGGGGCTATGGCTACACCTTC,CASSNTGGYGYTF
few,TRBV5-1,TRBJ2-7,.,TGCGCCAGCAGCCGGGACCCCTCCTACGAGCAGTACTTC,CASSRDPSYEQYF
many,TRBV5-1,TRBJ2-7,.,TGCGCCAGCAGTGATACAGGGACCCCCAAATACGAGCAGTACTTC,CASSDTGTPKYEQYF
many,TRBV21-1,TRBJ2-7,.,TGTGCCAGCAGCAAAGCTCGTTACGAGCAGTACTTC,CASSKARYEQYF
few,TRBV28,TRBJ1-1,.,TGTGCCAGCAGTACCCCGGACAGTTACACTGAAGCTTTCTTT,CASSTPDSYTEAFF
few,TRBV7-2,TRBJ2-1,TRBD1,TGTGCCAGCAGCCCCCAGGACAGGGTTCTTCATGAGCAGTTCTTC,CASSPQDRVLHEQFF
.,TRBV4-2,TRBJ2-1,.,TGTGCCAGCAGCCCAGGGCGAGCCTACAATGAGCAGTTCTTC,CASSPGRAYNEQFF
few,TRBV20-1,TRBJ2-3,.,TGCAGTGCTAGCCTCGGTAGCGGAAACACAGATACGCAGTATTTT,CSASLGSGNTDTQYF
many,TRBV6-2/TRBV6-3,TRBJ2-2,TRBD1,TGTGCCAGCAGTTACGGCACAGGGGGCATCGGGGAGCTGTTTTTT,CASSYGTGGIGELFF
many,TRBV12-3/TRBV12-4,TRBJ2-5,TRBD1,TGTGCCAGCAGTTTAGGGGACAGGGCTGCGGAGACCCAGTACTTC,CASSLGDRAAETQYF
many,TRBV3-1,TRBJ2-5,.,TGTGCCAGCAGCCCCCTCTTTTCTCGGGAGACCCAGTACTTC,CASSPLFSRETQYF
many,TRBV5-1,TRBJ2-7,.,TGCGCCAGCAGCTTGGAGAGGGCCCACGAGCAGTACTTC,CASSLERAHEQYF
few,TRBV6-4,TRBJ2-7,.,TGTGCCAGCAGTGACGGCGGAGGTGCCTACGAGCAGTACTTC,CASSDGGGAYEQYF
.,TRBV14,TRBJ2-7,TRBD2,TGTGCCAGCAGCTCTCAGGGCGGGAGGGCCAACGAGCAGTACTTC,CASSSQGGRANEQYF
many,TRBV12-3/TRBV12-4,TRBJ2-2,TRBD2,TGTGCCAGTTTGGGGACTAGCGAGACCGGGGAGCTGTTTTTT,CASLGTSETGELFF
few,TRBV6-1,TRBJ2-3,.,TGTGCCAGCAGTGAACTGCGGGCTTTAGGCACAGATACGCAGTATTTT,CASSELRALGTDTQYF
few,TRBV10-3,TRBJ1-6,.,TGTGCCATCAGCCCCGGAGGGAATTCACCCCTCCACTTT,CAISPGGNSPLHF
many,TRBV10-3,TRBJ2-1,TRBD2,TGTGCCATCAGTGAGTCGTCTAGCGGGAGCTATGAGCAGTTCTTC,CAISESSSGSYEQFF
few,TRBV6-4,TRBJ2-6,.,TGTGCCAGCAGTGACGTAGGGACTGGGGCCAACGTCCTGACTTTC,CASSDVGTGANVLTF
few,TRBV3-1,TRBJ2-4,.,TGTGCCAGCAGCCAAGCTACCGTGCTAGCCAAAAACATTCAGTACTTC,CASSQATVLAKNIQYF
.,TRBV20-1,TRBJ2-3,TRBD2,TGCAGTGCTAGAGATGTGGTGGGACTAGCGGTCCGGGATACGCAGTATTTT,CSARDVVGLAVRDTQYF
few,TRBV7-3,TRBJ2-1,TRBD2,TGTGCCAGCAGCCTTCAGCGGGAGTCTTACAATGAGCAGTTCTTC,CASSLQRESYNEQFF
many,TRBV20-1,TRBJ2-7,TRBD1,TGCAGTGCTATAGCCTCGAGGGGGCGATCGCCATACGAGCAGTACTTC,CSAIASRGRSPYEQYF